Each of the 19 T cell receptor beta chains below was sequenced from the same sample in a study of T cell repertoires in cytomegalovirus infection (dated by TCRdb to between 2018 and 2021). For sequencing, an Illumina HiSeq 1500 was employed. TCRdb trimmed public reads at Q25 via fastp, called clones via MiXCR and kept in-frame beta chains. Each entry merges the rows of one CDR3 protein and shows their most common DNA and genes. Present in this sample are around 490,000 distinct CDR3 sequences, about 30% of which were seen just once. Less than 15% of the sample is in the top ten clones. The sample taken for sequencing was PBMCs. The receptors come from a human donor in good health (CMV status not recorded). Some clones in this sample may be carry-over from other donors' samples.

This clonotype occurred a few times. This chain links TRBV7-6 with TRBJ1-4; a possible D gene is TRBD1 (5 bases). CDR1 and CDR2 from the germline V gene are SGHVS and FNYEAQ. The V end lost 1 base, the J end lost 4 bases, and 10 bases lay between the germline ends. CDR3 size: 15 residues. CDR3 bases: TGTGCCAGCAGCTTAGGGGACGGATATAATGAAAAACTGTTTTTT. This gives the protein CASSLGDGYNEKLFF. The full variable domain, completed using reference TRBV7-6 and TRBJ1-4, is GAGVSQSPRYKVTKRGQDVALRCDPISGHVSLYWYRQALGQGPEFLTYFNYEAQQDKSGLPNDRFSAERPEGSISTLTIQRTEQRDSAMYRCASSLGDGYNEKLFFGSGTQLSVL.

The CDR3 loop is CASYPGGETQYF. CDR3 DNA: TGTGCCTCCTATCCGGGGGGGGAGACCCAGTACTTC. This chain joins TRBV30 and TRBJ2-5, with 8 bases matching TRBD2. Germline V CDR1 and CDR2: GTSNPN, SVGIG (reference sequence). This CDR3 spans 12 amino acids. With V trimmed by 7 bases and J by 5 bases, 6 bases remained unmatched.

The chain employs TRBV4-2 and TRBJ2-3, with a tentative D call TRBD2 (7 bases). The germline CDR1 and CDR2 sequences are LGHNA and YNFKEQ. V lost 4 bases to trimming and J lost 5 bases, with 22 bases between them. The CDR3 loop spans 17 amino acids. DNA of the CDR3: TGTGCCAGCAGCCGAAGGGGGGGCGGGGCGATTAGAGATACGCAGTATTTT. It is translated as CASSRRGGGAIRDTQYF.

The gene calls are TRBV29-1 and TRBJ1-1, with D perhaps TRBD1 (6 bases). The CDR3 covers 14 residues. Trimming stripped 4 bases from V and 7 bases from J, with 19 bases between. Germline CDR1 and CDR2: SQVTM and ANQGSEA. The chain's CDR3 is CSVVYRASKIEAFF. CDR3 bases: TGCAGCGTTGTGTACAGGGCAAGTAAAATTGAAGCTTTCTTT.

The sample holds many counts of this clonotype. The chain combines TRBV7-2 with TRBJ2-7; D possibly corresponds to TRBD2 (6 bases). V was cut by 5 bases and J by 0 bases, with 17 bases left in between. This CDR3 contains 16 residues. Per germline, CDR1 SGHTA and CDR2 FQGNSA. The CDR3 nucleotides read TGTGCCAGCAGCATCTTAGGCGTTAGCGGCTCCTACGAGCAGTACTTC. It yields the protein CASSILGVSGSYEQYF.

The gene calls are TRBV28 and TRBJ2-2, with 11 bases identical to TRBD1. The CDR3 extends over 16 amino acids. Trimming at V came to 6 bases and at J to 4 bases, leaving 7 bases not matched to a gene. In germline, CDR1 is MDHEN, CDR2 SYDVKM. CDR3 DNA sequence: TGTGCCAGCAGCCGGACAGGGGGCCGGCCCACCGGGGAGCTGTTTTTT. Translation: CASSRTGGRPTGELFF.

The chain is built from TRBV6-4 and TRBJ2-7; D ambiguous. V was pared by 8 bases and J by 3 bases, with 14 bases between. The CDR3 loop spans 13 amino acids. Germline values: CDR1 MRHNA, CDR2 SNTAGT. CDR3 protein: CASFLGTHYEQYV. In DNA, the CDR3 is TGTGCCAGCTTCTTGGGAACGCACTACGAGCAGTACGTC.

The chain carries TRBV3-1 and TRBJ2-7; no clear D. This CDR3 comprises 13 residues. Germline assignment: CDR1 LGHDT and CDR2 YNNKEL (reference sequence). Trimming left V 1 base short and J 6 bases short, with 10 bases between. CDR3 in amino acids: CASSQGTAGEQYF. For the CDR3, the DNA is TGTGCCAGCAGCCAAGGTACGGCCGGCGAGCAGTACTTC.

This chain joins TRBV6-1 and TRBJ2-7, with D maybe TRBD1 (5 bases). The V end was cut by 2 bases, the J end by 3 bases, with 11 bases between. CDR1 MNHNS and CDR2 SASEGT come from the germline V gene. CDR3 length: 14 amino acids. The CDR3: CASSEYLQDYEQYF. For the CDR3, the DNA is TGTGCCAGCAGTGAATATTTACAGGACTACGAGCAGTACTTC.

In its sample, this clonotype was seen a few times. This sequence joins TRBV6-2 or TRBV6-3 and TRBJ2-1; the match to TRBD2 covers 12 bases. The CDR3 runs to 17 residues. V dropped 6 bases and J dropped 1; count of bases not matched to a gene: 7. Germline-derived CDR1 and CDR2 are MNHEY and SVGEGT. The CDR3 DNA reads TGTGCCAGCAGAGGACTAGCGGGAATACCATCCTACAATGAGCAGTTCTTC. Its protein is CASRGLAGIPSYNEQFF.

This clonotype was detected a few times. DNA of the CDR3: TGTGCCAGCAGCCCCAGGACTTTCACCGGGGAGCTGTTTTTT. Encoded protein: CASSPRTFTGELFF. The chain uses TRBV7-9 and TRBJ2-2; a possible D gene is TRBD2 (5 bases). The length of the CDR3 is 14 residues. Between the trimmed V and J ends, which lost 5 bases and 4 bases, there was a span of 11 bases. CDR1 is SEHNR and CDR2 is FQNEAQ in the germline V gene (reference sequence).

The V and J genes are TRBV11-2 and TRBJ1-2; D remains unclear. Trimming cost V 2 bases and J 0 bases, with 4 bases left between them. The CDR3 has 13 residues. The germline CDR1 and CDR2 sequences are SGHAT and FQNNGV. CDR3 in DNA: TGTGCCAGCAGCTTACAGGCTAACTATGGCTACACCTTC. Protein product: CASSLQANYGYTF.

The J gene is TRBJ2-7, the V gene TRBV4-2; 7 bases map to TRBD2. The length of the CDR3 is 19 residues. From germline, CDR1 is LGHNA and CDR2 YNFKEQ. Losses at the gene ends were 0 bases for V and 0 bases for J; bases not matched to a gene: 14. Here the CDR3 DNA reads TGTGCCAGCAGCCAAGACGGCTTGGGGCTAGCGGTACCCTCCTACGAGCAGTACTTC. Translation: CASSQDGLGLAVPSYEQYF.

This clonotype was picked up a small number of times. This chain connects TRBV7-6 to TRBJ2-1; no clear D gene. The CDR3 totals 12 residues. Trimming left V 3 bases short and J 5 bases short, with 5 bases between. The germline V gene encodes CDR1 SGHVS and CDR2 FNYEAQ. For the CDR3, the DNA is TGTGCCAGCAGCTTCAGGAACAATGAGCAGTTCTTC. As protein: CASSFRNNEQFF.

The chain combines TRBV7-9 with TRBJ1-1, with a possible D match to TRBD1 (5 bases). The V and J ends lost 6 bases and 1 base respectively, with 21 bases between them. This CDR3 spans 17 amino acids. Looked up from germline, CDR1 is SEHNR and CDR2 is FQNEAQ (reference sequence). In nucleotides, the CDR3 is TGTGCCAGCAGACGACGACCGGGGCCGAAGGGGAACACTGAAGCTTTCTTT. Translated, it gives CASRRRPGPKGNTEAFF.

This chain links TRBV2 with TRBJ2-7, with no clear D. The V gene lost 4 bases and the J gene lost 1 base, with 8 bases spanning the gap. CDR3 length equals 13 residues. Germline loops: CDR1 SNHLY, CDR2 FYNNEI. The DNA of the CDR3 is TGTGCCAGCAGTGGACATGGATCCTACGAGCAGTACTTC. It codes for CASSGHGSYEQYF.

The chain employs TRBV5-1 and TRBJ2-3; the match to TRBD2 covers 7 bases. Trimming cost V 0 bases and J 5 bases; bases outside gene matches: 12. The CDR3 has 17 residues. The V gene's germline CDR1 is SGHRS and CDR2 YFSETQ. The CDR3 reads CASSLASGGSGGDTQYF. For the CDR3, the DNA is TGCGCCAGCAGCTTGGCTTCCGGCGGGAGTGGGGGAGATACGCAGTATTTT.

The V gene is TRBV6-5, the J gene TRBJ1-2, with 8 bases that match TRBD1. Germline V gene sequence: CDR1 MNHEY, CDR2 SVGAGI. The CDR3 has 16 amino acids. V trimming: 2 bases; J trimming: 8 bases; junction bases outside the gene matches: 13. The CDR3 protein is CASSYGTGVTLGGYTF. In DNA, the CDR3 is TGTGCCAGCAGTTACGGGACAGGAGTGACTCTAGGAGGCTACACCTTC.

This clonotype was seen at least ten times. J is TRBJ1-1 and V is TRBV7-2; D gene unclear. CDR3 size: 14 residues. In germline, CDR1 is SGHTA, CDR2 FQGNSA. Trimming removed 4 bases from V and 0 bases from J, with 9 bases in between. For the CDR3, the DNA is TGTGCCAGCAGCTATAAGACGGTGAACACTGAAGCTTTCTTT. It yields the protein CASSYKTVNTEAFF. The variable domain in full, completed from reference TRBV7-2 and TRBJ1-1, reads GAGVSQSPSNKVTEKGKDVELRCDPISGHTALYWYRQSLGQGLEFLIYFQGNSAPDKSGLPSDRFSAERTGGSVSTLTIQRTQQEDSAVYLCASSYKTVNTEAFFGQGTRLTVV.